This T cell receptor (beta chain) was recorded in a study of cytomegalovirus exposure and HLA in healthy donors. Researchers ran the PCR with 60 Vbeta and 13 Jbeta primers. Clones were read by immunoSEQ multiplex PCR, and TCRdb kept only the in-frame ones, dropping some. The sample lists 100,000 to 150,000 clones; 78% were seen once. Trimming removed 5 bases from V and 7 bases from J, with 15 bases in between. Germline V CDR1 and CDR2: SNHLY, FYNNEI. This CDR3 has 14 residues. To note about this clone: Distinct nucleotide sequences in the sample also encode this CDR3.

The specimen was PBMCs. The rearrangement links TRBV2 to TRBJ2-1; D perhaps matches TRBD2 (5 bases). The sequence came from a woman between 35 and 50 years old in good health and CMV-seronegative. CDR3 nucleotide sequence: TGTGCCAGCAGTCTGGCTGGCGGACTGAATGAGCAGTTCTTC. Amino acids: CASSLAGGLNEQFF.